This entry lists 30 T cell receptor beta chains sequenced from one sample in a study of T cells in Graves' hyperthyroidism and ophthalmopathy (dated by TCRdb to between 2018 and 2021). To prepare the library, multiplex PCR was applied. The sample was run on an Illumina HiSeq 2000. TCR beta CDR3 regions were amplified from RNA transcripts. A first-round RT-PCR of the TCR CDR3 used the HTBI primer set with the Qiagen OneStep RT-PCR kit. Through fastp at Q25 and MiXCR, TCRdb rebuilt clones from the public reads, retaining in-frame beta chains. Merged by CDR3 protein, the rows form single entries marked with the most common genes and DNA. The sample table lists roughly 800,000 distinct CDR3 sequences, over 35% of them with a count of one. The ten top clones hold roughly 8.3% of the sample. Sequencing was done on a sample of blood. Receptors originate from a man aged 18 to 29 with Graves' hyperthyroidism.

Only a few counts were recorded for this clonotype. J is TRBJ1-1 and V is TRBV11-2; D gene uncertain. The ends were cut back, 2 bases at V and 5 bases at J, with 9 bases in the middle. There are 13 residues in the CDR3. Germline lookup yields CDR1 SGHAT and CDR2 FQNNGV. CDR3 nucleotide sequence: TGTGCCAGCAGCTTACGGGAAAGGACTGAAGCTTTCTTT. Its protein is CASSLRERTEAFF.

This sequence joins TRBV9 and TRBJ1-4; D gene ambiguous. Germline V gene lookup returns CDR1 SGDLS and CDR2 YYNGEE. The ends were cut back, 1 base at V and 5 bases at J, with 12 bases in the middle. This CDR3 has 15 residues. In nucleotides, the CDR3 is TGTGCCAGCAGCGTAATGGACGGAGGGAATGAAAAACTGTTTTTT. It translates to CASSVMDGGNEKLFF. The full variable domain, completed using reference TRBV9 and TRBJ1-4, is DSGVTQTPKHLITATGQRVTLRCSPRSGDLSVYWYQQSLDQGLQFLIQYYNGEERAKGNILERFSAQQFPDLHSELNLSSLELGDSALYFCASSVMDGGNEKLFFGSGTQLSVL.

The rearrangement uses TRBV20-1 and TRBJ2-7, with 11 bases identical to TRBD2. The germline CDR1 and CDR2 sequences are DFQATT and SNEGSKA (reference sequence). The CDR3 is 15 residues long. V trimming: 5 bases; J trimming: 2 bases; junction bases outside the gene matches: 8. The CDR3 region is CSAPWLAGGAYEQYF. In DNA form, the CDR3 reads TGCAGTGCTCCCTGGCTAGCGGGAGGAGCCTACGAGCAGTACTTC.

This clonotype was found many times. V gene TRBV9 combines with J gene TRBJ2-7; 7 bases fit TRBD1. The V gene's germline CDR1 is SGDLS and CDR2 YYNGEE. CDR3 length equals 13 residues. J lost 3 bases, V lost 2 bases, and 2 bases had no gene match. In DNA form, the CDR3 reads TGTGCCAGCAGCGTGGGACAGCACTACGAGCAGTACTTC. Protein: CASSVGQHYEQYF.

The sample holds a few counts of this clonotype. The chain recombines TRBV7-8 with TRBJ2-7; 12 nucleotides line up with TRBD2. Losses at the gene ends were 5 bases for V and 0 bases for J; bases not matched to a gene: 8. The CDR3 runs 17 residues. From germline, CDR1 is SGHVS and CDR2 FQNEAQ. The CDR3 spells CASSPLLAGGFSYEQYF. CDR3 coding DNA: TGTGCCAGCAGCCCCCTACTAGCGGGAGGATTCTCCTACGAGCAGTACTTC. Complete variable domain (other parts from reference TRBV7-8 and TRBJ2-7): GAGVSQSPRYKVAKRGQDVALRCDPISGHVSLFWYQQALGQGPEFLTYFQNEAQLDKSGLPSDRFFAERPEGSVSTLKIQRTQQEDSAVYLCASSPLLAGGFSYEQYFGPGTRLTVT.

V is TRBV24-1 and J is TRBJ2-7; TRBD1 might be the D (6 bases). Germline assignment: CDR1 KGHDR and CDR2 SFDVKD. The CDR3 runs 14 residues. Trimming shortened V by 3 bases and J by 6 bases, and 14 bases separated the two germline ends. The CDR3 region is CATSDETGLGEQYF. The CDR3 DNA is TGTGCCACCAGTGATGAAACAGGGTTAGGCGAGCAGTACTTC.

This clonotype has at least ten counts. This chain joins TRBV20-1 and TRBJ1-1; unclear D gene. The CDR3 is 9 amino acids. V was cut by 6 bases and J by 11 bases, with 10 bases left in between. Germline lookup yields CDR1 DFQATT and CDR2 SNEGSKA (reference sequence). CDR3 in DNA: TGCAGTGCGAAGGGTGGGGCTTTCTTT. Its protein is CSAKGGAFF.

This clonotype was counted a few times. V usage is TRBV6-5 and J usage is TRBJ2-7; the D gene is possibly TRBD1 (5 bases). Deletions cut 10 bases from V and 3 bases from J, with 13 bases between. This CDR3 comprises 12 residues. Germline V gene lookup returns CDR1 MNHEY and CDR2 SVGAGI. CDR3 in amino acids: CATRVGNYEQYF. CDR3 nucleotide sequence: TGTGCCACCAGGGTTGGGAACTACGAGCAGTACTTC.

This clonotype was found many times. The J gene is TRBJ2-7, the V gene TRBV20-1; possibly TRBD2 for D (6 bases). The CDR3 is made up of 12 amino acids. Germline lookup yields CDR1 DFQATT and CDR2 SNEGSKA (reference sequence). The germline V and J ends were trimmed by 5 bases and 2 bases, with 10 bases remaining between them. For the CDR3, the DNA is TGCAGTGCTCCGGGCGGGACCTACGAGCAGTACTTC. Its translation is CSAPGGTYEQYF.

This chain uses TRBV5-4 with TRBJ2-5; D may match TRBD1 or TRBD2 (5 bases each). Trimming removed 5 bases from V and 2 bases from J, with 13 bases in between. Germline loops: CDR1 SGHNT, CDR2 YYREEE (reference sequence). The length of the CDR3 is 14 residues. CDR3 residues: CASSAVGGQETQYF. Written as DNA, the CDR3 is TGTGCCAGCAGTGCTGTTGGGGGTCAAGAGACCCAGTACTTC.

This clonotype was detected a few times. For the CDR3, the DNA is TGTGCCAGCAGTGGTCTAGGCGGGGGGAACACCGGGGAGCTGTTTTTT. Amino acids: CASSGLGGGNTGELFF. This chain uses TRBV2 with TRBJ2-2, with TRBD2 matching over 7 bases. The CDR3 covers 16 residues. V dropped 4 bases and J dropped 1; count of bases not matched to a gene: 6. In germline, CDR1 is SNHLY, CDR2 FYNNEI. The whole variable domain, filled in from reference TRBV2 and TRBJ2-2, reads EPEVTQTPSHQVTQMGQEVILRCVPISNHLYFYWYRQILGQKVEFLVSFYNNEISEKSEIFDDQFSVERPDGSNFTLKIRSTKLEDSAMYFCASSGLGGGNTGELFFGEGSRLTVL.

A note on this clonotype: One end of the junction does not line up with germline, which may come from a read error. The V call is TRBV4-3, the J call TRBJ2-7; the D is unclear. Germline V gene data show CDR1 as LGHNA and CDR2 as YSLEER. The CDR3 runs to 15 residues. The CDR3 here is CASSQVWPWAYGQYF. The CDR3, as DNA: TGCGCCAGCAGCCAAGTATGGCCCTGGGCCTACGGGCAGTACTTC.

The genes are TRBV12-3 or TRBV12-4 and TRBJ2-7, with a weak D call TRBD2 (5 bases). The CDR3 totals 14 residues. The V end was cut by 2 bases, the J end by 2 bases, with 10 bases between. The CDR3 spells CASSLPGFPYEQYF. As DNA, the CDR3 is TGTGCCAGCAGTTTACCGGGATTTCCCTACGAGCAGTACTTC.

V and J are TRBV4-3 and TRBJ2-7; D call uncertain. Trimming removed 2 bases at V and 0 bases at J, with 14 bases between. This CDR3 contains 16 residues. CDR1 is LGHNA, CDR2 YSLEER, per germline. The CDR3 DNA reads TGCGCCAGCAGCCAACATCTCACGCCGAGCTCCTACGAGCAGTACTTC. It yields the protein CASSQHLTPSSYEQYF.

The count of this clonotype is one. This chain links TRBV2 with TRBJ1-3; D unclear. V was shortened by 7 bases and J by 2 bases, with 9 bases between the two germline ends. The CDR3 is made up of 13 amino acids. Germline assignment: CDR1 SNHLY and CDR2 FYNNEI. As DNA, the CDR3 is TGTGCCAGCAACATCTCCCCTGGAAACACCATATATTTT. Its protein product is CASNISPGNTIYF.

The gene calls are TRBV7-2 and TRBJ2-7; 8 bases map to TRBD1. The CDR3 is made up of 14 amino acids. J lost 5 bases, V lost 6 bases, and 9 bases had no gene match. Germline CDR1 SGHTA, CDR2 FQGNSA. This CDR3 reads CASSSRTGTDEQYF. The CDR3 DNA follows: TGTGCCAGCAGTTCGCGGACAGGGACGGACGAGCAGTACTTC.

This clonotype has a count of ten or more. V and J are TRBV2 and TRBJ1-5, with TRBD1 identical over 7 bases. After removal of 6 bases from V and 2 bases from J, the junction contained 7 bases not matched to a gene. This CDR3 is built from 15 residues. Germline loops: CDR1 SNHLY, CDR2 FYNNEI. DNA for the CDR3: TGTGCCAGCAGCGAGGGGGCCAGCGGCAATCAGCCCCAGCATTTT. Residues: CASSEGASGNQPQHF.

This clonotype was seen only a few times. V usage is TRBV6-6 and J usage is TRBJ1-1; D not resolved. The V gene's germline CDR1 is MNHNY and CDR2 SVGAGI (reference sequence). This CDR3 has 11 amino acids. The germline V and J ends were trimmed by 5 bases and 12 bases, with 13 bases remaining between them. The CDR3 here is CASSGSAGPFF. In DNA form, the CDR3 reads TGTGCCAGCAGTGGGTCTGCCGGGCCTTTCTTT.

As to this clonotype: At one boundary the junction diverges from the germline segment, which might be a read error. This rearrangement joins TRBV5-1 to TRBJ1-5, with 7 bases that match TRBD1. Germline V gene data show CDR1 as SGHRS and CDR2 as YFSETQ. This CDR3 region has 16 residues. The CDR3 DNA sequence: TGTGCCAGCAGCGTGGGACAGTTATATAGCAATCAGCCCCAGCATTTT. This sequence encodes CASSVGQLYSNQPQHF.

This clonotype has ten or more counts. The V call is TRBV7-9, the J call TRBJ2-7; the match to TRBD2 covers 7 bases. Germline CDR1 reads SEHNR; CDR2 reads FQNEAQ (reference sequence). The V gene end was trimmed by 3 bases and the J gene end by 0 bases; junction bases not matched to a gene: 5. The CDR3 is 15 amino acids. CDR3 DNA: TGTGCCAGCAGCTTCCCTAGCGGAAGCTCCTACGAGCAGTACTTC. Amino acid sequence: CASSFPSGSSYEQYF. Full variable domain (remainder filled in from reference TRBV7-9 and TRBJ2-7): DTGVSQNPRHKITKRGQNVTFRCDPISEHNRLYWYRQTLGQGPEFLTYFQNEAQLEKSRLLSDRFSAERPKGSFSTLEIQRTEQGDSAMYLCASSFPSGSSYEQYFGPGTRLTVT.

This clonotype showed up just once. CDR3 sequence (DNA): TGTGCCAGCAGCCAAGATTTTGGCAGCCGCTATGGCTACACCTTC. This gives the protein CASSQDFGSRYGYTF. This sequence joins TRBV7-2 and TRBJ1-2, with D unclear. The V end lost 5 bases, the J end lost 4 bases, and 17 bases lay between the germline ends. Germline lookup yields CDR1 SGHTA and CDR2 FQGNSA. This CDR3 spans 15 amino acids.

This clonotype came up a few times. J is TRBJ1-3 and V is TRBV5-1; perhaps TRBD1 as D (5 bases). This CDR3 comprises 15 residues. The V and J ends lost 0 bases and 4 bases respectively, with 11 bases between them. The V gene's germline CDR1 is SGHRS and CDR2 YFSETQ. The CDR3 here is CASSLDGTLGNTIYF. In DNA form, the CDR3 reads TGCGCCAGCAGCTTGGACGGGACGCTAGGAAACACCATATATTTT.

This clonotype was counted at least ten times. The chain carries TRBV25-1 and TRBJ2-7; TRBD1 aligns across 12 bases. The CDR3 extends over 15 amino acids. The ends lost 1 base at V and 12 bases at J; junction bases unmatched: 10. Germline V CDR1 and CDR2: MGHDK, SYGVNS. The CDR3 DNA is TGTGCCAGCAGTGAATTAGGAAGGGACAGGGGGCTTCTGTACTTC. It is translated as CASSELGRDRGLLYF.

V usage is TRBV19 and J usage is TRBJ1-4; D is possibly TRBD1 (5 bases). Germline assignment: CDR1 LNHDA and CDR2 SQIVND (reference sequence). This CDR3 region has 13 residues. The V gene lost 5 bases and the J gene lost 5 bases, with 9 bases spanning the gap. CDR3 region: CASSLGQNEKLFF. The CDR3 nucleotides read TGTGCCAGTAGTCTTGGACAAAATGAAAAACTGTTTTTT.

The chain links TRBV19 to TRBJ1-5, with 9 positions matching TRBD1. Losses at the gene ends were 6 bases for V and 0 bases for J; bases not matched to a gene: 6. The CDR3 sequence is 16 residues long. Germline-derived CDR1 and CDR2 are LNHDA and SQIVND (reference sequence). Here the CDR3 DNA reads TGTGCCAGTAGAGAATCGACAGGGGGTAGCAATCAGCCCCAGCATTTT. Protein sequence: CASRESTGGSNQPQHF.

Only a few counts were recorded for this clonotype. The chain recombines TRBV20-1 with TRBJ2-5; TRBD1 is a possible D gene (5 bases). The CDR3 consists of 15 residues. V lost 3 bases, J lost 1 base, and 15 bases lay in between. CDR1 and CDR2 from the germline V gene are DFQATT and SNEGSKA (reference sequence). The CDR3 DNA is TGCAGTGCTAGCTTCCCAGACAGCTTCCAAGAGACCCAGTACTTC. The encoded protein is CSASFPDSFQETQYF.

Points on this clonotype: Compared with germline, one end of the junction differs, possibly owing to a read error. The V and J genes are TRBV20-1 and TRBJ2-2; weak D call: TRBD2 (5 bases). Germline V gene lookup returns CDR1 DFQATT and CDR2 SNEGSKA (reference sequence). The CDR3 has 12 residues. Here the CDR3 DNA reads TGCAGTGCCAGAGGGTACACCGGGGAGCTGTTTTTT. Its protein is CSARGYTGELFF.

This sequence joins TRBV29-1 and TRBJ2-5; 8 positions agree with TRBD1. This CDR3 has 12 residues. Germline assignment: CDR1 SQVTM and CDR2 ANQGSEA. V shed 4 bases, J shed 5 bases, and the junction held 3 bases outside the gene matches. The CDR3 region is CSVAGQGETQYF. CDR3 bases: TGCAGCGTTGCAGGACAGGGTGAGACCCAGTACTTC.

Only a few counts were recorded for this clonotype. The V call is TRBV19, the J call TRBJ2-7; TRBD2 aligns across 12 bases. The V segment lost 2 bases and the J segment 7 bases; nucleotides outside the gene matches: 3. The CDR3 has 14 amino acids. Germline-derived CDR1 and CDR2 are LNHDA and SQIVND (reference sequence). The CDR3 coding sequence is TGTGCCAGTAGTATACGGACTAGCGGGGAAGAGCAGTACTTC. Translated: CASSIRTSGEEQYF.

The sample holds many counts of this clonotype. The chain combines TRBV10-3 with TRBJ1-4; TRBD1 aligns across 10 bases. The CDR3 covers 14 residues. From germline, CDR1 is ENHRY and CDR2 SYGVKD. Losses at the gene ends were 6 bases for V and 8 bases for J; bases not matched to a gene: 6. CDR3 sequence (DNA): TGTGCCATCAGACCCGGGACAGGGGACGAAAAACTGTTTTTT. Amino acids: CAIRPGTGDEKLFF.